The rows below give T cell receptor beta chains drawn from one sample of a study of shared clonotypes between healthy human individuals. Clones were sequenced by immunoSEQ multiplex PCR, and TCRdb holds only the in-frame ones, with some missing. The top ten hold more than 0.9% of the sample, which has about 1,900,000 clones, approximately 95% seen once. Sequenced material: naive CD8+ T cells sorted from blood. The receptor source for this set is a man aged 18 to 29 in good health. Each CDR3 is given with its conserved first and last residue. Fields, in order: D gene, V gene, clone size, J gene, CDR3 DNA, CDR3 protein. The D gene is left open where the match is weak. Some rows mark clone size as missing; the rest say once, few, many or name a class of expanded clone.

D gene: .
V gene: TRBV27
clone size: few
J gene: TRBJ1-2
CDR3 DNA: TGTGCCAGCAGTCCTCGGGACATCGTGCGGTACACCTTC
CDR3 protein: CASSPRDIVRYTF

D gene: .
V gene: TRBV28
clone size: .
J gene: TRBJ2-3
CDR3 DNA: TGTGCCAGCAGTCCTTATAACCCCACAGATACGCAGTATTTT
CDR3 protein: CASSPYNPTDTQYF

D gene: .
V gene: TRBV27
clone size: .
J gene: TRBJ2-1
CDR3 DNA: TGTGCCAGCAGTACCTATCCTAGCAATGAGCAGTTCTTC
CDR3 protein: CASSTYPSNEQFF

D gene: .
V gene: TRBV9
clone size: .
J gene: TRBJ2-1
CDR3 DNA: TGTGCCAGCAGCGCAGGTCCGGGTGGGGGTGATGAGCAGTTCTTC
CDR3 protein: CASSAGPGGGDEQFF

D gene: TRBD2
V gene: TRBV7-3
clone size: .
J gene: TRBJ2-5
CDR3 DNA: TGTGCCAGCAGTCAAGCGGGGGCGTCGGGGGAGACCCAGTACTTC
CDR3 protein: CASSQAGASGETQYF

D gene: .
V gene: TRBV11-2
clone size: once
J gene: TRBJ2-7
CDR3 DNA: TGTGCCAGCAGCTCCCGGGGGCCCTACGAGCAGTACTTC
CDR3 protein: CASSSRGPYEQYF

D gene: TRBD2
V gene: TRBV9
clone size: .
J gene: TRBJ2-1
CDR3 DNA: TGTGCCAGCAGCGTAGAGGGAGGGTCCAGCTGGCATGAGCAGTTCTTC
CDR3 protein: CASSVEGGSSWHEQFF

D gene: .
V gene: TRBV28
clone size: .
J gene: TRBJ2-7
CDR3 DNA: TGTGCCAGCCGGACACCTTCCTACGAGCAGTACTTC
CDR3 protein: CASRTPSYEQYF

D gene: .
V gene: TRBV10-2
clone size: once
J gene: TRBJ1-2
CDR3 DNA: TGCGCCAGCAGTTCATCCGTGGCCGGGGTGACTTTTTACTATGGCTACACCTTC
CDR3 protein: CASSSSVAGVTFYYGYTF

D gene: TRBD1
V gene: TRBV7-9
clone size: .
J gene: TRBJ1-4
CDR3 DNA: TGTGCCAGCAGCTCCACGGAGACAGGGTTTAATGAAAAACTGTTTTTT
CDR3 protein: CASSSTETGFNEKLFF

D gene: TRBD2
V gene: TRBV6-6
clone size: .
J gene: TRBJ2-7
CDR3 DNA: TGTGCCAGCAGCGGTGCAGCGGGAGGAGGCTACGAGCAGTACTTC
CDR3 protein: CASSGAAGGGYEQYF

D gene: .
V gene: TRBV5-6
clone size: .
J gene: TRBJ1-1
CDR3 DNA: TGTGCCAGCAGCCTGGGGGGAAACACTGAAGCTTTCTTT
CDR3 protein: CASSLGGNTEAFF

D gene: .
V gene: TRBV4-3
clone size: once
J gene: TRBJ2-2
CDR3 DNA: TGCGCCAGCAGCCAAGACCACAGTAGCACCGGGGAGCTGTTTTTT
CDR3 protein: CASSQDHSSTGELFF

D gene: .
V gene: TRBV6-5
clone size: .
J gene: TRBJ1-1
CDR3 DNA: TGTGCCAGCAGTTACGGGTACGGGGCTGAGGACACTGAAGCTTTCTTT
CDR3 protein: CASSYGYGAEDTEAFF

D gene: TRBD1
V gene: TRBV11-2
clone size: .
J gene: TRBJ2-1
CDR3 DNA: TGTGCCAGCAGCTTAGAACAGGGGACCTACAATGAGCAGTTCTTC
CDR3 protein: CASSLEQGTYNEQFF

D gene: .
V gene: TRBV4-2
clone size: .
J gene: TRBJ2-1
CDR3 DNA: TGTGCCAGCAGCCAAGAGGGGCAATCGTGGTTCTTC
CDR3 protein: CASSQEGQSWFF

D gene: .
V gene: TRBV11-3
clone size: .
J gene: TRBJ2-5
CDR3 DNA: TGTGCCAGCAGCTTAGAGCAGCAAGAGACCCAGTACTTC
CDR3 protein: CASSLEQQETQYF

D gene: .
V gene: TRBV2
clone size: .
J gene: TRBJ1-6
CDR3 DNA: TGTGCCAGCAGTGAGGGAATTCAGAATTCACCCCTCCACTTT
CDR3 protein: CASSEGIQNSPLHF

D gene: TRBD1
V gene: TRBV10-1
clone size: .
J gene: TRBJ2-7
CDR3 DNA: TGCGCCAGCACCTCACGTCCCGGGACAGTTGACTACGAGCAGTACTTC
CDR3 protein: CASTSRPGTVDYEQYF

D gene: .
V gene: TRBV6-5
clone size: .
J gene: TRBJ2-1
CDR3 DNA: TGTGCCAGCAGTTACTCGAACTCGTACAATGAGCAGTTCTTC
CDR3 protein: CASSYSNSYNEQFF

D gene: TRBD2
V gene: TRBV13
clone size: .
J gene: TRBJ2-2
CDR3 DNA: TGTGCCAGCAGCTTAGGCGGGACTAGGCACACCGGGGAGCTGTTTTTT
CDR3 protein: CASSLGGTRHTGELFF

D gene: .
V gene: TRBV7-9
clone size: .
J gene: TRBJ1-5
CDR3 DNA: TGTGCCAGCAGCTACGCCACAGGGACCCAGCCCCAGCATTTT
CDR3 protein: CASSYATGTQPQHF

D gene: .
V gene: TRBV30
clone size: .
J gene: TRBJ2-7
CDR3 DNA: TGTGCCTGGAGTGTCGGCAGCCACGAGCAGTACTTC
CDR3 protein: CAWSVGSHEQYF

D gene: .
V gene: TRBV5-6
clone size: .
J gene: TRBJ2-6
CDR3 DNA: TGTGCCAGCAGCTTAACGCCCTCTGGGGCCAACGTCCTGACTTTC
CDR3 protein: CASSLTPSGANVLTF

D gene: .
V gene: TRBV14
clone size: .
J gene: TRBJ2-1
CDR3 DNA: TGTGCCAGCAGCCCAGTAAGGACCGGCACCTACAATGAGCAGTTCTTC
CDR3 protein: CASSPVRTGTYNEQFF

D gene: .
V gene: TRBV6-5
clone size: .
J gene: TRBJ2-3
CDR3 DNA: TGTGCCAGCAGTAATTTAGCGGCCACAGATACGCAGTATTTT
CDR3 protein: CASSNLAATDTQYF

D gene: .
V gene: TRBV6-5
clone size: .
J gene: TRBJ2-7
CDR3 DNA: TGTGCCAGCAGTTATATGACAGGACCCTACGAGCAGTACTTC
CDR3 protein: CASSYMTGPYEQYF

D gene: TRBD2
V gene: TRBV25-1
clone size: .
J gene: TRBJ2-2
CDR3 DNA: TGTGCCAGCACTTGCCCTTTCACTAGCGGGAGTGACGAGGAGCTGTTTTTT
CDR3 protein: CASTCPFTSGSDEELFF

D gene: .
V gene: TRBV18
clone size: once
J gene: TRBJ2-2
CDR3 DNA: TGTGCCAGCTCTCTGACGGAGAACACCGGGGAGCTGTTTTTT
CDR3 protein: CASSLTENTGELFF

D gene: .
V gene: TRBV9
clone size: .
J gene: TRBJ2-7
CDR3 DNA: TGTGCCAGCAGCGTTAGTGACTACGAGCAGTACTTC
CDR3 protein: CASSVSDYEQYF

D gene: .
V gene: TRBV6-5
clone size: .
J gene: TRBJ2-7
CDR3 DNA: TGTGCCAGCTCCTCTTTTGAGGACTCCTACGAGCAGTACTTC
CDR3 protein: CASSSFEDSYEQYF

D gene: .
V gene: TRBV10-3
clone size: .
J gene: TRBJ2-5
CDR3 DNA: TGTGCCATCAGTGAGGGGAGCGGGCCAGAAGAGACCCAGTACTTC
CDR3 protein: CAISEGSGPEETQYF

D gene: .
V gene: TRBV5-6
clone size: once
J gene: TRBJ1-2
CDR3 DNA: TGTGCCAGCAGCTTTCCGGAGGCCTATGGCTACACCTTC
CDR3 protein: CASSFPEAYGYTF

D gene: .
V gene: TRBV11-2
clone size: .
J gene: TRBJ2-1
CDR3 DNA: TGTGCCAGCGCGGTCTCCCCGGGGCGGGAGCAGTTCTTC
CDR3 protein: CASAVSPGREQFF

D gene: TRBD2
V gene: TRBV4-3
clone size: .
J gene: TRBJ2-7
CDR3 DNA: TGCGCCAGCAGCCAGGAGGCTAGCGGGACTAACATCTACGAGCAGTACTTC
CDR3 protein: CASSQEASGTNIYEQYF

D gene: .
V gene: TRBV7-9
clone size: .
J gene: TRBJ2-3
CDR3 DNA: TGTGCCTGTAACACCGGACCCCTTTTGGTAGATACGCAGTATTTT
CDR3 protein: CACNTGPLLVDTQYF

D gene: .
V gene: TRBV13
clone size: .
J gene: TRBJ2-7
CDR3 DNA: TGTGCCAGCAGCTCAAGGGGGGGAAGGACCTACGAGCAGTACTTC
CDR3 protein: CASSSRGGRTYEQYF

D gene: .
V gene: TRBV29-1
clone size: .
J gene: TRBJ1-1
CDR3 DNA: TGCAGCGCGACACGGAACACTGAAGCTTTCTTT
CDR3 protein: CSATRNTEAFF

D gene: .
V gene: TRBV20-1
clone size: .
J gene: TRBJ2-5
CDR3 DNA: TGCAGTGCTCCAGGACAAGAGACCCAGTACTTC
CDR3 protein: CSAPGQETQYF

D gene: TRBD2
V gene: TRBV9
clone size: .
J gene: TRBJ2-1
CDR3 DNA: TGTGCCAGCAGCGTAGATGGGACTAGCGGGTACAATGAGCAGTTCTTC
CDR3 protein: CASSVDGTSGYNEQFF

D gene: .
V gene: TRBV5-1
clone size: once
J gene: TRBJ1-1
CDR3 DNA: TGCGCCAGCAGCTTACGGGGGGTACCGAACACTGAAGCTTTCTTT
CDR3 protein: CASSLRGVPNTEAFF

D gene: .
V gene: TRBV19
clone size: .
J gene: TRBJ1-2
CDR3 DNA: TGTGCCAGTAGTGCCCGGGACACCCATTTTGGGTATGGCTACACCTTC
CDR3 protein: CASSARDTHFGYGYTF

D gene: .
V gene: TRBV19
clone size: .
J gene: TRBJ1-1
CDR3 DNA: TGTGCCAGTAGTATAGATGAGGAGACGGGGACTGAAGCTTTCTTT
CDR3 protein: CASSIDEETGTEAFF

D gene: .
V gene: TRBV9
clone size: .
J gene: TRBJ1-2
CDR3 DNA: TGTGCCAGCAGCGTATCAACGGACATCTATGGCTACACCTTC
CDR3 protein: CASSVSTDIYGYTF

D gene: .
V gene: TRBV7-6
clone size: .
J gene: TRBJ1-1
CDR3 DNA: TGTGCCAGCAGCCCTACGAGGGACACTGAAGCTTTCTTT
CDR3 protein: CASSPTRDTEAFF

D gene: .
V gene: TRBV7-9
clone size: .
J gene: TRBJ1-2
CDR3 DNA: TGTGCCAGCAGCTTAGAGGGACTTCTTACTAACTATGGCTACACCTTC
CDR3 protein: CASSLEGLLTNYGYTF

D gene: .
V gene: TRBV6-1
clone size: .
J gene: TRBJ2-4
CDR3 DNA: TGTGCCAGCAGTGAAAAGCCCCTGGAACCAGCGTCCGCCAAAAACATTCAGTACTTC
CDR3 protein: CASSEKPLEPASAKNIQYF

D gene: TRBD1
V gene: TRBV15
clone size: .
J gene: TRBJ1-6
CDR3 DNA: TGTGCCACCAGCATGGACAGGGGGCGCGATTCACCCCTCCACTTT
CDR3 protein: CATSMDRGRDSPLHF

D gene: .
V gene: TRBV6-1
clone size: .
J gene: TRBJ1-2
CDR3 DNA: TGTGCCAGCAGTGGGACGGACAACTATGGCTACACCTTC
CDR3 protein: CASSGTDNYGYTF

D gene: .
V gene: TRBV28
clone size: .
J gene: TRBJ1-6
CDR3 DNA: TGTGCCAGCAGTCCTCGACAGAGCTCCTATAATTCACCCCTCCACTTT
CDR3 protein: CASSPRQSSYNSPLHF

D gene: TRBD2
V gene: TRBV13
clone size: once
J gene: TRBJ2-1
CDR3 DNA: TGTGCCAGCAGCTTGAGCGGGAGGGCCCTCCGCGATGAGCAGTTCTTC
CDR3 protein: CASSLSGRALRDEQFF

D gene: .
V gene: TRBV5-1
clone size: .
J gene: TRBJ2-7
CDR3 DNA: TGCGCCAGCAGCTTGGCGAATCCGACCTACGAGCAGTACTTC
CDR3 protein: CASSLANPTYEQYF

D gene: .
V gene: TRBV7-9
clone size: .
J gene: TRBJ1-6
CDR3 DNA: TGTGCCAGCAGCTTAGTGGCAGATAATTCACCCCTCCACTTT
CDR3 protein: CASSLVADNSPLHF

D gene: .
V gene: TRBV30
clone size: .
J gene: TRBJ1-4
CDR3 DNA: TGTGCCTGGAGTGCCGCAGGGAGGGCTAATGAAAAACTGTTTTTT
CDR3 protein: CAWSAAGRANEKLFF

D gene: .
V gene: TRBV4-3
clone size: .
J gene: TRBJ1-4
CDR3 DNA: TGCGCCAGCAGCCAAGAAGGTATAGAGTGGGACGAAAAACTGTTTTTT
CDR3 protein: CASSQEGIEWDEKLFF